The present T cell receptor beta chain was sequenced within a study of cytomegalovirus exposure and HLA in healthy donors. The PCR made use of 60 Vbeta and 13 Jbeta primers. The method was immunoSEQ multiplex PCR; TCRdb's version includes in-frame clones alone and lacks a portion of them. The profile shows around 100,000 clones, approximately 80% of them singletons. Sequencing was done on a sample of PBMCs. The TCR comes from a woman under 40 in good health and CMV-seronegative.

The CDR3: CAWGQGNNQPQHF. CDR3 coding DNA: TGTGCCTGGGGACAGGGGAACAATCAGCCCCAGCATTTT. The J gene is TRBJ1-5, the V gene TRBV30; 9 bases align to TRBD1. Germline lookup yields CDR1 GTSNPN and CDR2 SVGIG (reference sequence). Germline trimming cut 5 bases from V and 3 bases from J; bases unmatched to any gene: 2. This CDR3 has 13 residues.